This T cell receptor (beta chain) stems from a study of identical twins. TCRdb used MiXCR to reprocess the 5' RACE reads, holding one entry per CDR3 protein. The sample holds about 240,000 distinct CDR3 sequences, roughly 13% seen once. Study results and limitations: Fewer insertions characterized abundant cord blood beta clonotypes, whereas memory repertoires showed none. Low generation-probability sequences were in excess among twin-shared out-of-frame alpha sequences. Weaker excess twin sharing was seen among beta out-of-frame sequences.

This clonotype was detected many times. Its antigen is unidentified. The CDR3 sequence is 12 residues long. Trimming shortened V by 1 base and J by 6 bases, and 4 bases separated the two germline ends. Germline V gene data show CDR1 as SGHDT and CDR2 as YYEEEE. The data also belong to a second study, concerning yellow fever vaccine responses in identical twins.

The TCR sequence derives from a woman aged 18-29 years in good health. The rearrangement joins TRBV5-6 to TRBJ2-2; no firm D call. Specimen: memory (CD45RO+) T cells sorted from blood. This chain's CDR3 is CASSLYAGELFF. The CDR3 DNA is TGTGCCAGCAGCTTGTACGCCGGGGAGCTGTTTTTT.